A single sample is the source of the 13 T cell receptor beta chains below, sequenced in a study of blood T cell repertoires in COVID-19. Assay: immunoSEQ multiplex PCR; the TCRdb copy retains only in-frame clones and omits some. Of a few hundred thousand clones detected, 75% to 90% appear once; the ten largest clones hold 0.9% to 1%. Sequencing used peripheral blood. The receptors derive from a woman in her thirties or forties who had recovered from COVID-19.

This chain joins TRBV10-3 and TRBJ2-3, with D hard to call. The germline V gene has CDR1 ENHRY and CDR2 SYGVKD. Trimming removed 10 bases from V and 3 bases from J, with 11 bases in between. The CDR3 contains 12 residues. Here the CDR3 DNA reads TGTGCCACCAGAGCCTATACAGATACGCAGTATTTT. Its translation: CATRAYTDTQYF.

V and J are TRBV30 and TRBJ2-5; possible D gene TRBD2, 6 bases. Germline assignment: CDR1 GTSNPN and CDR2 SVGIG (reference sequence). The CDR3 runs to 13 residues. V lost 1 base and J 3 bases, leaving 9 bases between the germline ends. CDR3 nucleotides: TGTGCCTGGAGTGCTCCGGGAGAAGAGACCCAGTACTTC. This translates into CAWSAPGEETQYF.

This clone was counted between two and nine times. This chain joins TRBV10-1 and TRBJ2-7; the D is unclear. Per germline, CDR1 WNHNN and CDR2 SYGVQD (reference sequence). This CDR3 has 10 residues. CDR3 amino acids: CVRVTYEQYF. CDR3 DNA sequence: TGCGTCCGGGTGACCTACGAGCAGTACTTC.

CDR3 nucleotide sequence: TGTGCCAGCTCCCCTGGTAGCTCCTACAATGAGCAGTTCTTC. Residues: CASSPGSSYNEQFF. V and J are TRBV27 and TRBJ2-1, with D unclear. Trimming cost V 8 bases and J 0 bases, with 11 bases left between them. CDR1 is MNHEY and CDR2 is SMNVEV in the germline V gene (reference sequence). The CDR3 totals 14 residues.

CDR3 region: CASSSRSVQGKNYGYTF. The CDR3 DNA reads as TGTGCCAGCAGCTCGAGGTCGGTTCAGGGGAAGAACTATGGCTACACCTTC. The chain employs TRBV7-9 and TRBJ1-2; TRBD1 is a possible D gene (6 bases). V lost 4 bases to trimming and J lost 2 bases, with 20 bases between them. The CDR3 loop spans 17 amino acids. Germline CDR1 and CDR2: SEHNR and FQNEAQ (reference sequence).

This chain connects TRBV28 to TRBJ2-1, with 10 nucleotides matching TRBD1. Trimming removed 5 bases from V and 1 base from J; junction bases left unmatched: 5. The CDR3 has 16 amino acids. Per the germline V gene, CDR1 is MDHEN and CDR2 is SYDVKM. The chain's CDR3 is CASSRDRGSSYNEQFF. DNA of the CDR3: TGTGCCAGCAGTCGGGACAGGGGTAGTTCCTACAATGAGCAGTTCTTC.

The chain combines TRBV2 with TRBJ1-4; TRBD1 matches at 9 bases. The CDR3 spans 14 residues. CDR1 is SNHLY and CDR2 is FYNNEI in the germline V gene. After removal of 6 bases from V and 8 bases from J, the junction contained 7 bases not matched to a gene. DNA of the CDR3: TGTGCCAGCAGGTCACAGGGGGCTGGGGAAAAACTGTTTTTT. Translating gives CASRSQGAGEKLFF.

The V call is TRBV28, the J call TRBJ2-7; TRBD2 might be the D (6 bases). Trimming took 3 bases from V and 5 from J, leaving 14 bases between them. The CDR3 extends over 14 amino acids. The germline V gene has CDR1 MDHEN and CDR2 SYDVKM. The CDR3 loop is CASSLTVGRNEQYF. The CDR3 coding sequence is TGTGCCAGCAGTTTGACGGTAGGGAGGAACGAGCAGTACTTC. The full variable domain, in which reference TRBV28 and TRBJ2-7 provide the parts outside the CDR3, is DVKVTQSSRYLVKRTGEKVFLECVQDMDHENMFWYRQDPGLGLRLIYFSYDVKMKEKGDIPEGYSVSREKKERFSLILESASTNQTSMYLCASSLTVGRNEQYFGPGTRLTVT.

The chain carries TRBV6-1 and TRBJ2-4; 8 bases fit TRBD1. V lost 1 base to trimming and J lost 6 bases; unmatched junction nucleotides: 5. Germline CDR1 is MNHNS and CDR2 is SASEGT. The CDR3 runs 15 residues. This CDR3 reads CASSEGTGLGNIQYF. DNA for the CDR3: TGTGCCAGCAGTGAAGGGACAGGGTTGGGAAACATTCAGTACTTC.

The rearrangement uses TRBV7-9 and TRBJ2-7; unclear D gene. V was pared by 5 bases and J by 1 base, with 9 bases between. The germline V gene encodes CDR1 SEHNR and CDR2 FQNEAQ (reference sequence). This CDR3 spans 13 amino acids. CDR3 nucleotides: TGTGCCAGCAGCCTACCCGGGTCCTACGAGCAGTACTTC. Translating it yields CASSLPGSYEQYF.

The chain joins TRBV19 to TRBJ2-7, with 9 bases lining up with TRBD2. The CDR3 spans 15 residues. Unmatched junction bases numbered 6, after V lost 4 bases and J lost 2 bases. In germline, CDR1 is LNHDA, CDR2 SQIVND (reference sequence). In DNA, the CDR3 is TGTGCCAGTAGTACCCTAGCGGGAAAGGCCTACGAGCAGTACTTC. This translates into CASSTLAGKAYEQYF. Drawing the rest from reference TRBV19 and TRBJ2-7, the complete variable domain is DGGITQSPKYLFRKEGQNVTLSCEQNLNHDAMYWYRQDPGQGLRLIYYSQIVNDFQKGDIAEGYSVSREKKESFPLTVTSAQKNPTAFYLCASSTLAGKAYEQYFGPGTRLTVT.

This rearrangement joins TRBV27 to TRBJ2-5, with TRBD1 matching over 8 bases. V lost 3 bases and J lost 3; bases outside the gene matches: 12. Germline loops: CDR1 MNHEY, CDR2 SMNVEV (reference sequence). The CDR3 has 17 residues. CDR3 sequence: CASSFEPETGEEETQYF. CDR3 in DNA: TGTGCCAGCAGTTTTGAACCGGAGACAGGGGAAGAAGAGACCCAGTACTTC.

The genes are TRBV10-3 and TRBJ2-3, with 9 bases matching TRBD2. This CDR3 spans 18 amino acids. The ends lost 6 bases at V and 2 bases at J; junction bases unmatched: 15. CDR1 ENHRY and CDR2 SYGVKD come from the germline V gene. Written as DNA, the CDR3 is TGTGCCATCAGCGGGGGCCTAGCTAGCGGGGCATTCACAGATACGCAGTATTTT. It translates to CAISGGLASGAFTDTQYF.